Sequencing of this T cell receptor (beta chain) was carried out in a study of cytomegalovirus exposure and HLA in healthy donors. PCR used 60 Vbeta primers and 13 Jbeta primers. Generated by immunoSEQ multiplex PCR, the TCRdb table keeps only in-frame clones and is missing some. Here the sample spans 150,000 or so clones, roughly three quarters being singletons. The CDR3 totals 13 residues. V dropped 5 bases and J dropped 8; count of bases not matched to a gene: 9. Germline-derived CDR1 and CDR2 are LNHDA and SQIVND (reference sequence). The receptor was derived from a male donor in good health and CMV-seronegative. Sample: PBMCs. The chain employs TRBV19 and TRBJ2-7, with TRBD1 matching 7 bases. Here the CDR3 reads CASSSAGTAKQYF. In DNA, the CDR3 is TGTGCCAGTAGTTCAGCAGGGACAGCCAAGCAGTACTTC. The entire variable domain, with the rest obtained from reference TRBV19 and TRBJ2-7, is as follows: DGGITQSPKYLFRKEGQNVTLSCEQNLNHDAMYWYRQDPGQGLRLIYYSQIVNDFQKGDIAEGYSVSREKKESFPLTVTSAQKNPTAFYLCASSSAGTAKQYFGPGTRLTVT.